A selection of T cell receptor beta chains follows, all from one sample in a study of T cell responses to AZD1222 COVID-19 vaccine. Libraries were prepared by immunoSEQ multiplex PCR; TCRdb keeps only in-frame clonotypes and omits some of them. The sample contains 150,000 to 200,000 clones, around 95% of which appear only once. The specimen comprised peripheral blood, sampled on day 0 of AZD1222 vaccination. Every receptor here comes from an adult in good health. The CDR3 runs from the conserved cysteine through the conserved F or W. Each record gives: J gene, clone size, D gene, V gene, CDR3 DNA, CDR3 protein. A D gene is named only where the DNA matches it firmly. Clone size appears in some rows only: once, few, many, or a class for an expanded clone.

j_gene: TRBJ2-7
abundance: -
d_gene: -
v_gene: TRBV10-2
CDR3nt: TGCGCCAGCAGTGAGTCTGGCTACGAGCAGTACTTC
CDR3aa: CASSESGYEQYF

j_gene: TRBJ2-1
abundance: -
d_gene: TRBD2
v_gene: TRBV5-1
CDR3nt: TGCGCCAGCAGCTTGGGGTCTAAAGTGGCGGGAGGGTCCTACAATGAGCAGTTCTTC
CDR3aa: CASSLGSKVAGGSYNEQFF

j_gene: TRBJ2-3
abundance: -
d_gene: TRBD1
v_gene: TRBV12-3/TRBV12-4
CDR3nt: TGTGCCAGCAGTCCGGACAGGCCAGATACGCAGTATTTT
CDR3aa: CASSPDRPDTQYF

j_gene: TRBJ2-7
abundance: -
d_gene: TRBD2
v_gene: TRBV27
CDR3nt: TGTGCCAGCATGCTAGCGGGAAGGTTCTCCTACGAGCAGTACTTC
CDR3aa: CASMLAGRFSYEQYF

j_gene: TRBJ1-1
abundance: -
d_gene: -
v_gene: TRBV30
CDR3nt: TGTGCCTGGAGTATAGAAATGAACACTGAAGCTTTCTTT
CDR3aa: CAWSIEMNTEAFF

j_gene: TRBJ1-2
abundance: few
d_gene: -
v_gene: TRBV7-9
CDR3nt: TGTGCCAGCAGCTTATTGGCGGCGTATGGCTACACCTTC
CDR3aa: CASSLLAAYGYTF

j_gene: TRBJ2-7
abundance: -
d_gene: -
v_gene: TRBV27
CDR3nt: TGTGCCAGCAGTTTAAGAGAGGGTTTGGGCTACGAGCAGTACTTC
CDR3aa: CASSLREGLGYEQYF

j_gene: TRBJ1-2
abundance: once
d_gene: -
v_gene: TRBV20-1
CDR3nt: TGCAGTGCTAGTCAACAGAACTATGGCTACACCTTC
CDR3aa: CSASQQNYGYTF

j_gene: TRBJ2-1
abundance: -
d_gene: -
v_gene: TRBV6-5
CDR3nt: TGTGCCAGCAGTTCCGGAATCTACAATGAGCAGTTCTTC
CDR3aa: CASSSGIYNEQFF

j_gene: TRBJ2-7
abundance: -
d_gene: -
v_gene: TRBV6-5
CDR3nt: TGTGCCAGCCCCCAGGCAAGTCCGACACAGTACTTC
CDR3aa: CASPQASPTQYF

j_gene: TRBJ2-1
abundance: -
d_gene: TRBD1
v_gene: TRBV7-8
CDR3nt: TGTGCCAGCAGGCGGACAGGGGGCGGCTCCTACAATGAGCAGTTCTTC
CDR3aa: CASRRTGGGSYNEQFF

j_gene: TRBJ2-2
abundance: once
d_gene: -
v_gene: TRBV3-1/TRBV3-2
CDR3nt: TGTGCCAGCCGCCGGGGCACCGGGGAGCTGTTTTTT
CDR3aa: CASRRGTGELFF

j_gene: TRBJ2-1
abundance: -
d_gene: -
v_gene: TRBV11-3
CDR3nt: TGTGCCAGCAGCTTAGGACTAGGGGGCGATGAGCAGTTCTTC
CDR3aa: CASSLGLGGDEQFF

j_gene: TRBJ2-3
abundance: -
d_gene: -
v_gene: TRBV7-3
CDR3nt: TGTGCCAGCAGCTCCTTGGGGGCCACAGATACGCAGTATTTT
CDR3aa: CASSSLGATDTQYF

j_gene: TRBJ1-4
abundance: -
d_gene: TRBD1
v_gene: TRBV30
CDR3nt: TGTGCCTGGAGAGAAATGTTGGGACAGGAAGATGCAACTAATGAAAAACTGTTTTTT
CDR3aa: CAWREMLGQEDATNEKLFF

j_gene: TRBJ2-7
abundance: -
d_gene: -
v_gene: TRBV27
CDR3nt: TGTGCCAGCAGTTTAAAGCCAGGGGTCGTCTACGAGCAGTACTTC
CDR3aa: CASSLKPGVVYEQYF

j_gene: TRBJ2-1
abundance: -
d_gene: TRBD2
v_gene: TRBV7-9
CDR3nt: TGTGCCACCCCGGGGGGGTTTTCCTACAATGAGCAGTTCTTC
CDR3aa: CATPGGFSYNEQFF

j_gene: TRBJ2-1
abundance: -
d_gene: -
v_gene: TRBV9
CDR3nt: TGTGCCAGCGGACCGAGAGACAGGTCTAGCTCCTACAATGAGCAGTTCTTC
CDR3aa: CASGPRDRSSSYNEQFF

j_gene: TRBJ2-7
abundance: once
d_gene: -
v_gene: TRBV2
CDR3nt: TGTGCCAGCAGTGCGACCCTCAGGGTTGGGTTCGACGAGCAGTACTTC
CDR3aa: CASSATLRVGFDEQYF

j_gene: TRBJ2-3
abundance: -
d_gene: TRBD1
v_gene: TRBV19
CDR3nt: TGTGCCAGTAGGCTCAGGACAGGGGCGTTCACAGATACGCAGTATTTT
CDR3aa: CASRLRTGAFTDTQYF

j_gene: TRBJ2-7
abundance: -
d_gene: -
v_gene: TRBV5-8
CDR3nt: TGTGCCAGCAGCTTGATTTTCAGGAGGTTACCCCACGAGCAGTACTTC
CDR3aa: CASSLIFRRLPHEQYF

j_gene: TRBJ2-3
abundance: -
d_gene: -
v_gene: TRBV3-1/TRBV3-2
CDR3nt: TGTGCCACAGAAGGACGGACGAACACAGATACGCAGTATTTT
CDR3aa: CATEGRTNTDTQYF

j_gene: TRBJ2-2
abundance: -
d_gene: -
v_gene: TRBV5-1
CDR3nt: TGCGCCAGCACCCCAGGGGAAAATACGGGAGAGCTGTTTTTT
CDR3aa: CASTPGENTGELFF

j_gene: TRBJ1-2
abundance: -
d_gene: -
v_gene: TRBV7-8
CDR3nt: TGTGCCAGCAGCTTAGAGCGATCGGCAGCCGGCGGCTACACCTTC
CDR3aa: CASSLERSAAGGYTF

j_gene: TRBJ1-4
abundance: -
d_gene: TRBD1
v_gene: TRBV6-5
CDR3nt: TGTGCCAGCAGCGCCCCGGACAGGGGTAATGAAAAACTGTTTTTT
CDR3aa: CASSAPDRGNEKLFF

j_gene: TRBJ2-3
abundance: once
d_gene: -
v_gene: TRBV5-1
CDR3nt: TGCGCCAGCAGCTTGAGCCGGGGCTACAACACAGATACGCAGTATTTT
CDR3aa: CASSLSRGYNTDTQYF

j_gene: TRBJ2-2
abundance: -
d_gene: -
v_gene: TRBV28
CDR3nt: TGTGCCAGCAGTTTATCCCCCGGGGAGCTGTTTTTT
CDR3aa: CASSLSPGELFF

j_gene: TRBJ2-5
abundance: few
d_gene: -
v_gene: TRBV3-1/TRBV3-2
CDR3nt: TGTGCCAGCAGCCAAGTACTTGGCGGAGGGGAGACCCAGTACTTC
CDR3aa: CASSQVLGGGETQYF

j_gene: TRBJ1-1
abundance: -
d_gene: -
v_gene: TRBV12-3/TRBV12-4
CDR3nt: TGTGCCAGCAGTAGGAACACTGAAGCTTTCTTT
CDR3aa: CASSRNTEAFF

j_gene: TRBJ2-1
abundance: -
d_gene: TRBD1
v_gene: TRBV30
CDR3nt: TGTGCCTGGAACCGGGACAGGGTGTCCAATGAGCAGTTCTTC
CDR3aa: CAWNRDRVSNEQFF

j_gene: TRBJ1-2
abundance: -
d_gene: -
v_gene: TRBV27
CDR3nt: TGTGCCAGCAGTTTAAAGGGGTTCCGTTCAGACTATGGCTACACCTTC
CDR3aa: CASSLKGFRSDYGYTF

j_gene: TRBJ1-3
abundance: -
d_gene: -
v_gene: TRBV6-5
CDR3nt: TGTGCCAGCACTCCGGACAGCACATTAGGAAACACCATATATTTT
CDR3aa: CASTPDSTLGNTIYF

j_gene: TRBJ2-7
abundance: -
d_gene: -
v_gene: TRBV29-1
CDR3nt: TGCAGCGTCCAAGGCCCCTACGAGCAGTACTTC
CDR3aa: CSVQGPYEQYF